This T cell receptor beta chain was sequenced in a study of T-cell reconstitution after alpha-beta-depleted transplantation in children. Whole-study results and caveats: By about two months after transplant, alpha-beta T cells reportedly arose from several hundred graft clones that had expanded. The origin of high day-60 TCRbeta diversity in some patients lay in surviving recipient T cells and thymic progenitors. Newly generated T cells supplied most T-cell counts and diversity one year post-transplant.

This clonotype was found many times. The antigen remains unidentified. Germline assignment: CDR1 ENHRY and CDR2 SYGVKD. The CDR3 totals 13 residues. The V end lost 2 bases, the J end lost 5 bases, and 9 bases lay between the germline ends. Unique molecular identifiers featured in how the TCRbeta library was prepared. One entry per CDR3 protein, called by TCRdb with MiXCR from the PCR reads. The sample gives about 110,000 distinct CDR3 sequences, approximately 6.6% of which show up once; approximately 25% is in the top ten. The chain is built from TRBV10-3 and TRBJ1-1, with TRBD1 as a possible D gene (6 bases). The sample in question was PBMCs, mostly from graft donor cells, obtained 360 days after TCRalphabeta/CD19-depleted stem cell transplant. The source of this sequence is a male patient under 10 years old who had a stem cell transplant for acute lymphoblastic leukemia, so the T cells may come from the graft donor. CDR3 in amino acids: CAISEPGQTEAFF. For the CDR3, the DNA is TGTGCCATCAGTGAGCCCGGACAGACTGAAGCTTTCTTT.